The 13 T cell receptor beta chains given below trace back to one sample, sequenced in a study of early T cells in non-severe SARS-CoV-2 infection. TCRdb ran MiXCR on the 5' RACE reads and lists one entry per CDR3 protein. The sample shows 50,000 to 70,000 distinct CDR3 sequences, under 15% of them seen only once. Sequenced sample: whole blood. The receptors stem from an adult who was a healthcare worker with PCR-confirmed SARS-CoV-2 infection or an uninfected control (not recorded which).

The J gene is TRBJ1-2, the V gene TRBV29-1; no clear D gene. Germline CDR1 SQVTM, CDR2 ANQGSEA. CDR3 length: 12 residues. V was clipped by 7 bases and J by 3 bases, with 12 bases between them. The CDR3 sequence is CSARTAYYGYTF. The CDR3 DNA sequence: TGCAGCGCGAGGACGGCCTACTATGGCTACACCTTC.

This clonotype was observed a handful of times. The chain is built from TRBV5-6 and TRBJ1-5, with D tentatively TRBD1 (6 bases). The CDR3 is made up of 16 amino acids. The germline V gene has CDR1 SGHDT and CDR2 YYEEEE. Trimming stripped 0 bases from V and 2 bases from J, with 12 bases between. The CDR3 sequence is CASSLGRGMGNQPQHF. The CDR3 DNA reads TGTGCCAGCAGCTTGGGTAGGGGGATGGGCAATCAGCCCCAGCATTTT. Variable domain in full (rest from reference TRBV5-6 and TRBJ1-5): DAGVTQSPTHLIKTRGQQVTLRCSPKSGHDTVSWYQQALGQGPQFIFQYYEEEERQRGNFPDRFSGHQFPNYSSELNVNALLLGDSALYLCASSLGRGMGNQPQHFGDGTRLSIL.

V usage is TRBV3-1 and J usage is TRBJ2-3, with D possibly called TRBD1 or TRBD2 (6 bases each). CDR3 size: 17 residues. V was cut by 0 bases and J by 1 base, with 14 bases left in between. Germline values: CDR1 LGHDT, CDR2 YNNKEL (reference sequence). CDR3 nucleotide sequence: TGTGCCAGCAGCCAAGATCCCCGGGGGCAAGGCACAGATACGCAGTATTTT. Protein sequence: CASSQDPRGQGTDTQYF.

This clonotype was counted ten times or more. V usage is TRBV30 and J usage is TRBJ1-2; D is unclear. Looked up from germline, CDR1 is GTSNPN and CDR2 is SVGIG (reference sequence). The CDR3 has 15 amino acids. Trimming took off 0 bases at V and 4 bases at J, with 15 bases between the two ends. CDR3 nucleotides: TGTGCCTGGAGTGTACAATCCGGTCACCTCTATGGCTACACCTTC. Protein sequence: CAWSVQSGHLYGYTF.

There are a few counts of this clonotype. The J gene is TRBJ2-3, the V gene TRBV15; TRBD2 aligns across 13 bases. This CDR3 has 17 amino acids. V dropped 0 bases and J dropped 9; count of bases not matched to a gene: 9. The germline CDR1 and CDR2 sequences are LNHNV and YYDKDF (reference sequence). CDR3 region: CATSRDRRTSGGWTQYF. The DNA of the CDR3 is TGTGCCACCAGCAGAGATAGGCGGACTAGCGGGGGTTGGACGCAGTATTTT.

The genes are TRBV12-3 or TRBV12-4 and TRBJ2-3; D ambiguous. V was shortened by 7 bases and J by 6 bases, with 17 bases between the two germline ends. This CDR3 contains 14 residues. The DNA of the CDR3 is TGTGCCAGCACTCCATTGCGAGGCAGGGATACGCAGTATTTT. Translated: CASTPLRGRDTQYF.

This clonotype was recorded at least ten times. The rearrangement uses TRBV11-2 and TRBJ2-2; D could derive from TRBD1 or TRBD2 (5 bases each). CDR3 size: 14 residues. V lost 4 bases and J lost 4, with 10 bases in between. Germline-derived CDR1 and CDR2 are SGHAT and FQNNGV. CDR3 loop: CASSYQGATGELFF. CDR3 nucleotide sequence: TGTGCCAGCAGCTACCAGGGAGCCACCGGGGAGCTGTTTTTT. The full variable domain, rest sourced from reference TRBV11-2 and TRBJ2-2, is EAGVAQSPRYKIIEKRQSVAFWCNPISGHATLYWYQQILGQGPKLLIQFQNNGVVDDSQLPKDRFSAERLKGVDSTLKIQPAKLEDSAVYLCASSYQGATGELFFGEGSRLTVL.

This clonotype was found a few times. The CDR3 protein is CASSPQSPNEQFF. In nucleotides, the CDR3 is TGTGCCAGCAGTCCTCAGAGTCCCAATGAGCAGTTCTTC. V usage is TRBV7-9 and J usage is TRBJ2-1; D is unclear. This CDR3 region has 13 residues. CDR1 and CDR2 (germline): SEHNR, FQNEAQ (reference sequence). Trimming took off 6 bases at V and 6 bases at J, with 12 bases between the two ends. Complete variable domain (other parts from reference TRBV7-9 and TRBJ2-1): DTGVSQNPRHKITKRGQNVTFRCDPISEHNRLYWYRQTLGQGPEFLTYFQNEAQLEKSRLLSDRFSAERPKGSFSTLEIQRTEQGDSAMYLCASSPQSPNEQFFGPGTRLTVL.

About this clonotype: A read error is possible here, since a much larger clone lies one base away. This chain joins TRBV19 and TRBJ2-1; D is possibly TRBD2 (5 bases). The length of the CDR3 is 16 residues. Trimming removed 7 bases at V and 2 bases at J, with 18 bases between. Germline CDR1 reads LNHDA; CDR2 reads SQIVND (reference sequence). As DNA, the CDR3 is TGTGCCAGTAACCTCCAGCGGTGGGGAACCTACAATGAGCAGTTCTTC. Its protein is CASNLQRWGTYNEQFF.

This clonotype came up many times. The chain joins TRBV9 to TRBJ2-3, with 11 nucleotides matching TRBD2. V lost 0 bases, J lost 2 bases, and 8 bases stayed unmatched. Germline V gene lookup returns CDR1 SGDLS and CDR2 YYNGEE. The CDR3 is made up of 18 amino acids. CDR3 loop: CASSVVPILAGDTDTQYF. For the CDR3, the DNA is TGTGCCAGCAGCGTAGTGCCCATACTAGCGGGGGACACAGATACGCAGTATTTT. The full variable domain, completed using reference TRBV9 and TRBJ2-3, is DSGVTQTPKHLITATGQRVTLRCSPRSGDLSVYWYQQSLDQGLQFLIQYYNGEERAKGNILERFSAQQFPDLHSELNLSSLELGDSALYFCASSVVPILAGDTDTQYFGPGTRLTVL.

This clonotype was counted ten times or more. V gene TRBV20-1 combines with J gene TRBJ1-5, with unresolved D. Trimming stripped 4 bases from V and 10 bases from J, with 20 bases between. The length of the CDR3 is 14 residues. Germline V gene lookup returns CDR1 DFQATT and CDR2 SNEGSKA (reference sequence). This CDR3 is CSATPGSPGQPQHF. CDR3 bases: TGCAGTGCTACCCCCGGCAGCCCCGGGCAACCCCAGCATTTT.

The chain carries TRBV25-1 and TRBJ1-1; D may be TRBD1 (5 bases). With 6 bases removed from V and 1 base from J, the gap between germline ends came to 12 bases. The CDR3 spans 14 residues. CDR1 is MGHDK and CDR2 is SYGVNS in the germline V gene. DNA for the CDR3: TGTGCCAGCAGCGCTGGGACGGCGAACACTGAAGCTTTCTTT. Protein sequence: CASSAGTANTEAFF.

This rearrangement joins TRBV4-3 to TRBJ1-2; D remains unclear. Germline V CDR1 and CDR2: LGHNA, YSLEER. V was pared by 0 bases and J by 8 bases, with 10 bases between. This CDR3 comprises 13 residues. As DNA, the CDR3 is TGCGCCAGCAGCCAAGATCTGGTGGAAGGCTACACCTTC. It encodes CASSQDLVEGYTF.